Presented here are 27 T cell receptor beta chains from one specimen sequenced in a study of cytomegalovirus exposure and HLA in healthy donors. Use of 60 Vbeta and 13 Jbeta primers characterized the PCR. TCRdb's copy holds only in-frame clones and misses some; the assay was immunoSEQ multiplex PCR. The profile shows about 76,000 clones, over 60% of them singletons. What was sequenced was PBMCs. The receptors stem from a male donor in good health and CMV-seropositive.

This clone came up a few times. The rearrangement links TRBV29-1 to TRBJ2-7, with D unclear. This CDR3 is built from 12 residues. The germline V and J ends were trimmed by 1 base and 3 bases, with 7 bases remaining between them. Germline loops: CDR1 SQVTM, CDR2 ANQGSEA. The CDR3 nucleotides read TGCAGCGTTGAAGGCAGAGGCTACGAGCAGTACTTC. Translated: CSVEGRGYEQYF.

V is TRBV5-6 and J is TRBJ2-1, with D maybe TRBD1 (6 bases). The CDR3 is made up of 16 amino acids. Germline V gene sequence: CDR1 SGHDT, CDR2 YYEEEE. V lost 3 bases, J lost 5 bases, and 18 bases lay in between. The CDR3 bases are TGTGCCAGCAGCTCCCTAGACAGGAGTAAGAACAATGAGCAGTTCTTC. Its translation is CASSSLDRSKNNEQFF.

The rearrangement links TRBV6-6 to TRBJ1-2; 7 bases are a match to TRBD1. The ends lost 3 bases at V and 4 bases at J; junction bases unmatched: 8. This CDR3 region has 15 residues. The germline gives CDR1 MNHNY, CDR2 SVGAGI (reference sequence). CDR3 nucleotide sequence: TGTGCCAGCAGTTATTCCCAGGGGGTCGCCTATGGCTACACCTTC. The encoded protein is CASSYSQGVAYGYTF.

In DNA form, the CDR3 reads TGCGCCAGCAGCCAAGTCAGGGACCAAGAGACCCAGTACTTC. Encoded protein: CASSQVRDQETQYF. This sequence joins TRBV4-1 and TRBJ2-5; tentative D call: TRBD1 (5 bases). Trimming took off 1 base at V and 0 bases at J, with 6 bases between the two ends. The germline gives CDR1 MGHRA, CDR2 YSYEKL. The CDR3 consists of 14 residues.

This chain connects TRBV5-6 to TRBJ2-1; 13 bases line up with TRBD2. The CDR3 is 16 amino acids. Germline V gene data show CDR1 as SGHDT and CDR2 as YYEEEE. The junction had 8 bases not matched to a gene; V was cut back by 4 bases and J by 7 bases. The CDR3 region has the DNA TGTGCCAGCAGCAAACGGACTAGCGGGAGAGGAAATGAGCAGTTCTTC. Its translation: CASSKRTSGRGNEQFF.

The V call is TRBV11-2, the J call TRBJ2-1, with 7 bases matching TRBD1. The CDR3 spans 14 residues. With V trimmed by 1 base and J by 8 bases, 5 bases remained unmatched. Germline CDR1 and CDR2: SGHAT and FQNNGV. The CDR3 nucleotides are TGTGCCAGCAGCTTAGCACGACAGGGCTATGAGCAGTTCTTC. Protein product: CASSLARQGYEQFF.

CDR3 nucleotides: TGTGCCAGCAGCCAAGCCCCCCGCGGCGAGCAGTACTTC. This codes for CASSQAPRGEQYF. V usage is TRBV14 and J usage is TRBJ2-5, with no clear D. The J call may be in error: the DNA end matches TRBJ2-7 better. CDR1 is SGHDN and CDR2 is FVKESK in the germline V gene. The CDR3 contains 13 residues.

Concerning this clone itself: The same CDR3 is also encoded by other DNA sequences in this sample. For the CDR3, the DNA is TGTGCCAGCAGCGGACAGGGGGGCAATCAGCCCCAGCATTTT. It codes for CASSGQGGNQPQHF. The chain joins TRBV6-4 to TRBJ1-5, with 10 nucleotides matching TRBD1. The CDR3 consists of 14 residues. Germline CDR1 MRHNA, CDR2 SNTAGT. V was clipped by 6 bases and J by 2 bases; unmatched bases: 1.

The chain has TRBV2 and TRBJ2-7, with 7 bases aligning to TRBD2. Germline loops: CDR1 SNHLY, CDR2 FYNNEI. This CDR3 has 15 amino acids. J was trimmed by 2 bases and V by 3 bases; bases with no gene match: 7. The CDR3 coding sequence is TGTGCCAGCAGTGATAAACTAGCGAAGCCCTACGAGCAGTACTTC. Its protein is CASSDKLAKPYEQYF.

The chain joins TRBV7-3 to TRBJ2-3; 8 bases fit TRBD2. The CDR3 is 16 residues long. Germline V gene data show CDR1 as SGHTA and CDR2 as FQGTGA. Trimming took 2 bases from V and 0 from J; bases not matched to a gene: 4. As DNA, the CDR3 is TGTGCCAGCAGCTTACAGCGGGGGACTAGCACAGATACGCAGTATTTT. This codes for CASSLQRGTSTDTQYF.

This clone was picked up a small number of times. This CDR3 is also generated by other DNA sequences in the sample. The V gene is TRBV6-5, the J gene TRBJ1-1, with TRBD1 matching over 8 bases. The V and J ends lost 6 bases and 1 base, in that order; junction bases with no gene match: 4. There are 14 residues in the CDR3. Germline lookup yields CDR1 MNHEY and CDR2 SVGAGI. The CDR3 here is CASSTGQGNTEAFF. The CDR3 nucleotides read TGTGCCAGCAGCACCGGACAGGGGAACACTGAAGCTTTCTTT.

V usage is TRBV7-2 and J usage is TRBJ2-1, with TRBD1 matching 7 bases. Germline CDR1 and CDR2: SGHTA and FQGNSA. V shed 2 bases, J shed 6 bases, and the junction held 7 bases outside the gene matches. The CDR3 contains 15 residues. For the CDR3, the DNA is TGTGCCAGCAGCTTAAGACAGGGTTGGGGCAATGAGCAGTTCTTC. As protein: CASSLRQGWGNEQFF.

This clone was seen more than once but under ten times. The rearrangement uses TRBV15 and TRBJ2-7, with 8 bases aligning to TRBD1. The CDR3 has 13 residues. The trim removed 9 bases at V and 2 bases at J, leaving 6 bases unmatched. Germline values: CDR1 LNHNV, CDR2 YYDKDF (reference sequence). The CDR3 DNA reads as TGTGCCACGAGACAGGGGACGACCTACGAGCAGTACTTC. It encodes CATRQGTTYEQYF.

V usage is TRBV2 and J usage is TRBJ1-2, with 9 nucleotides matching TRBD1. V lost 7 bases, J lost 5 bases, and 8 bases stayed unmatched. This CDR3 contains 14 residues. The germline CDR1 and CDR2 sequences are SNHLY and FYNNEI. The CDR3 nucleotides read TGTGCCAGCACCGGGGACAGGGAGGGGTATGGCTACACCTTC. Translating gives CASTGDREGYGYTF.

As for this clone: One junction end disagrees with the germline gene, perhaps due to a read error. CDR3 nucleotide sequence: TGTTCCAGCAGCTTTGCAGGGGGGAACACTGAAGCTTTCTTT. Encoded protein: CSSSFAGGNTEAFF. The rearrangement joins TRBV7-9 to TRBJ1-1, with TRBD1 identical over 7 bases. Germline assignment: CDR1 SEHNR and CDR2 FQNEAQ (reference sequence). The CDR3 is 14 residues long.

V gene TRBV4-2 combines with J gene TRBJ2-2; 10 positions agree with TRBD2. Germline CDR1 and CDR2: LGHNA and YNFKEQ. J lost 4 bases, V lost 1 base, and 3 bases had no gene match. The CDR3 has 16 residues. The CDR3 DNA reads as TGTGCCAGCAGCCAAGGGACTAGCGGACCCACCGGGGAGCTGTTTTTT. This codes for CASSQGTSGPTGELFF.

This chain links TRBV4-2 with TRBJ2-5; maybe TRBD1 (5 bases). The DNA end lines up better with TRBJ2-7; the J call may be wrong. The CDR3 covers 16 residues. Germline V gene data show CDR1 as LGHNA and CDR2 as YNFKEQ. The CDR3 DNA sequence: TGTGCCAGCAGCCAAGATAGTTCCGCCAGGGCCTACGAGCAGTACTTC. Translating gives CASSQDSSARAYEQYF.

This sequence joins TRBV16 and TRBJ1-5; D might be TRBD1 (5 bases). The germline V gene encodes CDR1 KGHSY and CDR2 FQNENV. Deletions cut 6 bases from V and 2 bases from J, with 14 bases between. The length of the CDR3 is 15 residues. The CDR3 is CASRSGTRGNQPQHF. The CDR3 nucleotides are TGTGCCAGCAGAAGCGGGACCCGCGGCAATCAGCCCCAGCATTTT.

This sequence joins TRBV5-4 and TRBJ2-2; 8 bases are shared with TRBD2. From germline, CDR1 is SGHNT and CDR2 YYREEE (reference sequence). V shed 2 bases, J shed 8 bases, and the junction held 11 bases outside the gene matches. The CDR3 has 16 amino acids. The CDR3 loop reads CASSFAGTSVVGELFF. The CDR3 nucleotides are TGTGCCAGCAGCTTTGCCGGGACTAGTGTTGTTGGGGAGCTGTTTTTT.

The chain uses TRBV9 and TRBJ2-5; 10 nucleotides agree with TRBD2. Trimming cost V 3 bases and J 5 bases; bases outside gene matches: 7. The germline gives CDR1 SGDLS, CDR2 YYNGEE. This CDR3 has 15 amino acids. The CDR3 loop is CASSADISGRETQYF. CDR3 nucleotide sequence: TGTGCCAGCAGCGCCGACATTAGCGGGAGGGAGACCCAGTACTTC. Variable domain in full (rest from reference TRBV9 and TRBJ2-5): DSGVTQTPKHLITATGQRVTLRCSPRSGDLSVYWYQQSLDQGLQFLIQYYNGEERAKGNILERFSAQQFPDLHSELNLSSLELGDSALYFCASSADISGRETQYFGPGTRLLVL.

The chain combines TRBV14 with TRBJ2-1; 11 bases are a match to TRBD2. Germline assignment: CDR1 SGHDN and CDR2 FVKESK. The V segment lost 1 base and the J segment 6 bases; nucleotides outside the gene matches: 8. CDR3 size: 17 residues. Here the CDR3 reads CASSQGPLAGGTNEQFF. The CDR3 DNA follows: TGTGCCAGCAGCCAAGGGCCCCTAGCGGGAGGTACCAATGAGCAGTTCTTC. The whole variable domain, remainder taken from reference TRBV14 and TRBJ2-1, is EAGVTQFPSHSVIEKGQTVTLRCDPISGHDNLYWYRRVMGKEIKFLLHFVKESKQDESGMPNNRFLAERTGGTYSTLKVQPAELEDSGVYFCASSQGPLAGGTNEQFFGPGTRLTVL.

The rearrangement joins TRBV28 to TRBJ1-5, with 7 bases that match TRBD1. The CDR3 sequence is 16 residues long. Germline CDR1 reads MDHEN; CDR2 reads SYDVKM. Trimming cost V 6 bases and J 9 bases; bases outside gene matches: 17. The CDR3 loop is CASSAPSTGIGMPQHF. The CDR3 DNA reads as TGTGCCAGCAGCGCCCCATCGACAGGGATCGGGATGCCCCAGCATTTT.

This chain uses TRBV14 with TRBJ2-5; 8 bases map to TRBD1. The CDR3 has 14 amino acids. Germline values: CDR1 SGHDN, CDR2 FVKESK. V was clipped by 3 bases and J by 4 bases; unmatched bases: 4. As DNA, the CDR3 is TGTGCCAGCAGCCAGCCCAGGGGGCGAGAGACCCAGTACTTC. This gives the protein CASSQPRGRETQYF.

CDR3 protein: CAISTGPKDSNQPQHF. CDR3 coding DNA: TGTGCCATCAGCACTGGTCCGAAAGATAGCAATCAGCCCCAGCATTTT. This rearrangement joins TRBV10-3 to TRBJ1-5; no definite D call. Trimming took 6 bases from V and 0 from J, leaving 15 bases between them. The CDR3 runs 16 residues. Germline-derived CDR1 and CDR2 are ENHRY and SYGVKD.

J is TRBJ2-1 and V is TRBV27; TRBD1 matches 7 bases. The V segment lost 3 bases and the J segment 1 base; nucleotides outside the gene matches: 6. The CDR3 extends over 16 amino acids. The germline V gene encodes CDR1 MNHEY and CDR2 SMNVEV (reference sequence). The CDR3 coding sequence is TGTGCCAGCAGTTTCCTGACAGGGTTATCCTACAATGAGCAGTTCTTC. Its translation is CASSFLTGLSYNEQFF.

This rearrangement joins TRBV28 to TRBJ1-2; no clear D gene. The CDR3 covers 16 residues. V was pared by 4 bases and J by 6 bases, with 21 bases between. The germline V gene encodes CDR1 MDHEN and CDR2 SYDVKM. The CDR3 sequence: CASSSPGSPRSDGYTF. Here the CDR3 DNA reads TGTGCCAGCAGTTCCCCCGGGTCCCCCCGTTCCGATGGCTACACCTTC.

The chain has TRBV5-4 and TRBJ1-1; 12 bases are a match to TRBD1. Trimming cost V 5 bases and J 2 bases; bases outside gene matches: 7. The CDR3 contains 16 residues. CDR1 and CDR2 (germline): SGHNT, YYREEE (reference sequence). The CDR3 reads CASSYGTGGPNTEAFF. CDR3 DNA sequence: TGTGCCAGCAGTTACGGGACAGGGGGCCCCAACACTGAAGCTTTCTTT.